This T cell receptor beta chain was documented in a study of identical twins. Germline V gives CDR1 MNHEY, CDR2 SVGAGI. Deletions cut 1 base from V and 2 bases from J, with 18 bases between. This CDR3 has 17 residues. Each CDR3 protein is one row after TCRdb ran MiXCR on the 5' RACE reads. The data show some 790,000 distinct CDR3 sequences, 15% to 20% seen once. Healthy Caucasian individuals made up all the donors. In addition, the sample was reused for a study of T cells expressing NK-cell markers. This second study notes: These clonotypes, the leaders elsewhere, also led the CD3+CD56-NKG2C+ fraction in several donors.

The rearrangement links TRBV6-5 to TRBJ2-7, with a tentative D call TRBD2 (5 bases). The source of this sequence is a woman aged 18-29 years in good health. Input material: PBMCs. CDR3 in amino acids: CASSYLRAIGPPYEQYF. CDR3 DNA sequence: TGTGCCAGCAGTTACTTGAGGGCCATAGGTCCCCCCTACGAGCAGTACTTC.